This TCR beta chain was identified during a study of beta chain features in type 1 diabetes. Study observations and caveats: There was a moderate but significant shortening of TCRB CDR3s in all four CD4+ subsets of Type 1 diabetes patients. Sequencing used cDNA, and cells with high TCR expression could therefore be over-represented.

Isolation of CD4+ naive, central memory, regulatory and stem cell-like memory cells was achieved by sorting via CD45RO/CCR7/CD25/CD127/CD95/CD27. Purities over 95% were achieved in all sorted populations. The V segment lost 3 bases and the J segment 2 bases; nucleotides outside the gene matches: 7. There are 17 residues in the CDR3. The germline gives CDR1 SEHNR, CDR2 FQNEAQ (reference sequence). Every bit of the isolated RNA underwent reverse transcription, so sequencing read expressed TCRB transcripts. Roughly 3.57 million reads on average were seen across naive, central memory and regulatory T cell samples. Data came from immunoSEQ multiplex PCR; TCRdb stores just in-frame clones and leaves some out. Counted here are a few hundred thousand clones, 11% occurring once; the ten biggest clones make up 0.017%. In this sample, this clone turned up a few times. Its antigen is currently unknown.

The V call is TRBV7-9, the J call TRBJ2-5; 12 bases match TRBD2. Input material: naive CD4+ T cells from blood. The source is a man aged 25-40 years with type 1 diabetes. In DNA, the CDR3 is TGTGCCAGCAGCTTCCGACTAGCGGGGGACGTACAAGAGACCCAGTACTTC. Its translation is CASSFRLAGDVQETQYF.